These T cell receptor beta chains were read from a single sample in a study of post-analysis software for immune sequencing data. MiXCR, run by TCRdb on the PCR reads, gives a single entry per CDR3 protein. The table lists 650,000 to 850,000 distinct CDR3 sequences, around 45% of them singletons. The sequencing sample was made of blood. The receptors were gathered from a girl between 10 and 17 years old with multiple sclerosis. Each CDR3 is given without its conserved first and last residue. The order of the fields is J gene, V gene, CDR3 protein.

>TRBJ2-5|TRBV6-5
ASSPPRPRETQY
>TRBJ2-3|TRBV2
ASTKRPGGPDTQY
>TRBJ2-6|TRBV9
ASSSTGTGANVLT
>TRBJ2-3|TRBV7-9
ASSSGFGQKGTQY
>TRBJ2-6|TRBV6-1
ASTHAGPGANVRT
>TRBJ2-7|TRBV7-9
ASSLAREASYEQY
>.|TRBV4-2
ASSGMGEQY
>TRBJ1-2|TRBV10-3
AIKTGNYGYT
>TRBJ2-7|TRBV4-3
ASSQEYGQRDEQY
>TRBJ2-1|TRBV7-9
ASSLTSGGGYNEQF
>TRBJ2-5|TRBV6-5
ASRTGIYDEQY
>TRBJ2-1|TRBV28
ASSLVGWTRGNEQF
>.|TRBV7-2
ASSPQIVLAGGETQY
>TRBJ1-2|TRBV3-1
ASSQNDGQGRLYGYT
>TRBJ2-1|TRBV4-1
ASSQEGGRAVPNEQF
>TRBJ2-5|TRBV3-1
ASSQPRDTQETQY
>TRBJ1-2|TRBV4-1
ASRDRETNYGYT
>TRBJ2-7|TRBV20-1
SARETSIYEQY
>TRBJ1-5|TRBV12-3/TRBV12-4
ASSLNWGNQPQH
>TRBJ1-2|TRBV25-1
ASRAQGGNYGYT
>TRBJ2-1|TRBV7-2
ASSLRVGPGPRVNEQF
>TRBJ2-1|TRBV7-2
AGSSGLDPYNEQF
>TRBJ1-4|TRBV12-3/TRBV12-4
ASTLQGTNEKLF
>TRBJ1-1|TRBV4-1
ASSQEGENTEAF
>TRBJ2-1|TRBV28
ASSLSTGGFDNEQF
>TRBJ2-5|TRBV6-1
ASSEGWANDQETQY
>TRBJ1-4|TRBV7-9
ASSPAAGGRTNEKLF
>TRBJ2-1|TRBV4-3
ASSQDGRQF
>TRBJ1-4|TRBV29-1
SVDIQGAEKLF
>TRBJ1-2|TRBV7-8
ASSRTAFNYGYT
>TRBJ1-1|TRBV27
ASSYQGPMNTEAF
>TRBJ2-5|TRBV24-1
ATSDSQGAGAQY
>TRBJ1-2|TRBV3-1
ASSQGTGDINYGYT
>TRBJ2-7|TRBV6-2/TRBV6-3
ASSYSPAGGSYEQY
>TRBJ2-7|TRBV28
ASSFGPRRWEQY
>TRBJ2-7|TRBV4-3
ASSQEAQGNYEQY